This TCR beta chain was captured by sequencing in a study of cytomegalovirus exposure and HLA in healthy donors. This clone appeared a single time. Its target is unknown. Study outcomes and limitations: Because they were indistinguishable, some V segments, including TRBV6-2 and TRBV6-3, were excluded. Using the classifier, cytomegalovirus status was reportedly diagnosed with high specificity and sensitivity.

The CDR3 is 15 residues long. CDR1 is MDHEN and CDR2 is SYDVKM in the germline V gene. The trim removed 3 bases at V and 7 bases at J, leaving 7 bases unmatched. The PCR employed 60 Vbeta primers together with 13 Jbeta primers. The protocol was immunoSEQ multiplex PCR, while the TCRdb copy is restricted to in-frame clones and leaves out a portion. The table has about 100,000 clones, around 80% seen once. The chain has TRBV28 and TRBJ1-5; 9 positions agree with TRBD1. The sample was PBMCs. This receptor was identified in a female donor in good health and CMV-seropositive. The CDR3 nucleotides read TGTGCCAGCAGTTTTGACAGGGGGGTGTACCAGCCCCAGCATTTT. This encodes CASSFDRGVYQPQHF.